These 20 T cell receptor beta chains originate from one sample sequenced in a study of CXCR3-negative and CXCR3-positive naive CD8 T cells. Carrying UMI labels, the TRB cDNA libraries were prepared through 5' RACE. TCRdb reprocessed the 5' RACE reads; each CDR3 protein has one entry and no DNA is given. The sample is made up of under 65,000 distinct CDR3 sequences, and the top ten hold roughly a quarter of it. Sequenced: memory CD8+ T cells from blood. These receptors originate from a human donor in good health. Some clones in this sample may be carry-over from other donors' samples.

J is TRBJ2-7 and V is TRBV20-1. The germline V gene encodes CDR1 DFQATT and CDR2 SNEGSKA (reference sequence). CDR3 length: 11 amino acids. CDR3 residues: CSARWWRLQYF.

V is TRBV29-1 and J is TRBJ2-5; TCRdb's D gene call, TRBD2, goes unchecked for lack of DNA. Germline V gene lookup returns CDR1 SQVTM and CDR2 ANQGSEA. The CDR3 length is 15 residues. The CDR3 here is CSVVASGDYQETQYF.

CDR3: CASSLGPMGTDTQYF. The chain couples TRBV7-9 to TRBJ2-3. CDR1 and CDR2 (germline): SEHNR, FQNEAQ (reference sequence). The CDR3 spans 15 residues.

The CDR3 protein is CASSAGQGAGQPQHF. V is TRBV7-6 and J is TRBJ1-5; as DNA is missing, the TRBD1 call by TCRdb cannot be tested. The CDR3 is made up of 15 amino acids. The germline CDR1 and CDR2 sequences are SGHVS and FNYEAQ.

The chain has TRBV5-1 and TRBJ2-1; the D gene TCRdb calls, TRBD1, cannot be checked with no DNA. The CDR3 covers 15 residues. Germline CDR1 SGHRS, CDR2 YFSETQ. CDR3 region: CASNPTDRPADEQFF.

The gene calls are TRBV12-3 or TRBV12-4 and TRBJ2-5; with no DNA, the TCRdb D assignment of TRBD1 cannot be verified. This CDR3 comprises 12 residues. The chain's CDR3 is CASSQGSETQYF.

The rearrangement uses TRBV6-5 and TRBJ2-6. This CDR3 has 16 amino acids. CDR1 and CDR2 from the germline V gene are MNHEY and SVGAGI. The CDR3 is CASSETPISGANVLTF.

The rearrangement joins TRBV20-1 to TRBJ2-7. CDR3 length: 13 residues. The V gene's germline CDR1 is DFQATT and CDR2 SNEGSKA (reference sequence). The CDR3 is CSARRQGFHEQYF.

Here the CDR3 reads CASSPLWLAGDHYEQYF. The chain combines TRBV19 with TRBJ2-7; TCRdb designates TRBD2, a call that cannot be tested without DNA. CDR1 and CDR2 (germline): LNHDA, SQIVND (reference sequence). This CDR3 is 17 amino acids long.

This rearrangement joins TRBV7-8 to TRBJ1-1; TCRdb's D gene call, TRBD1, goes unchecked for lack of DNA. CDR1 SGHVS and CDR2 FQNEAQ come from the germline V gene. This CDR3 comprises 13 residues. The CDR3 sequence is CASSFVGAAEAFF.

This rearrangement joins TRBV25-1 to TRBJ2-7; TCRdb picks TRBD1, but there is no DNA to check that call. The CDR3 is made up of 17 amino acids. The germline CDR1 and CDR2 sequences are MGHDK and SYGVNS. The CDR3 reads CASSEWSGQGPGYEQYF.

The V gene is TRBV6-4, the J gene TRBJ2-3; TCRdb's D call, TRBD1, is unchecked because there is no DNA. The CDR3 totals 15 residues. CDR1 is MRHNA and CDR2 is SNTAGT in the germline V gene. The CDR3 loop is CASSADAGGTDTQYF.

The chain links TRBV7-9 to TRBJ2-7; checking the TCRdb D call of TRBD1 is not possible without DNA. The CDR3 length is 17 residues. In germline, CDR1 is SEHNR, CDR2 FQNEAQ (reference sequence). The CDR3 loop reads CASSSARGTGTVYEQYF.

The genes are TRBV28 and TRBJ2-7; TCRdb's D call, TRBD1, is unchecked because there is no DNA. CDR3 length: 15 residues. Germline V CDR1 and CDR2: MDHEN, SYDVKM. The CDR3 region is CASSPRDRALYEQYF. Full variable domain (missing parts from reference TRBV28 and TRBJ2-7): DVKVTQSSRYLVKRTGEKVFLECVQDMDHENMFWYRQDPGLGLRLIYFSYDVKMKEKGDIPEGYSVSREKKERFSLILESASTNQTSMYLCASSPRDRALYEQYFGPGTRLTVT.

This chain links TRBV20-1 with TRBJ2-1; with no DNA, the TCRdb D assignment of TRBD2 cannot be verified. From germline, CDR1 is DFQATT and CDR2 SNEGSKA (reference sequence). This CDR3 has 17 amino acids. CDR3 residues: CSARGLAGDSSYNEQFF.

The chain joins TRBV20-1 to TRBJ2-1; as DNA is missing, the TRBD2 call by TCRdb cannot be tested. The CDR3 sequence is 17 residues long. Looked up from germline, CDR1 is DFQATT and CDR2 is SNEGSKA (reference sequence). The CDR3 sequence: CSARDLSGGPEGNEQFF.

The V and J genes are TRBV7-9 and TRBJ1-2; there is no DNA to check the TCRdb D call of TRBD1. The CDR3 has 15 amino acids. Germline V gene lookup returns CDR1 SEHNR and CDR2 FQNEAQ (reference sequence). The CDR3 loop is CASSPRQGTNYGYTF.

This chain uses TRBV21-1 with TRBJ2-1; the D gene TCRdb calls, TRBD1, cannot be checked with no DNA. TRBV21-1 is a known pseudogene. CDR3 length equals 17 residues. This chain's CDR3 is CASSKSPDGTGVGEQFF.

The chain's CDR3 is CASSYVTGETEAFF. The chain joins TRBV6-2 or TRBV6-3 to TRBJ1-1; the TCRdb D gene call, TRBD1, has no DNA to confirm it. The CDR3 spans 14 residues. Germline-derived CDR1 and CDR2 are MNHEY and SVGEGT.

The rearrangement joins TRBV7-9 to TRBJ2-1. This CDR3 comprises 14 residues. The germline V gene encodes CDR1 SEHNR and CDR2 FQNEAQ (reference sequence). This chain's CDR3 is CASSKSGSDNEQFF.